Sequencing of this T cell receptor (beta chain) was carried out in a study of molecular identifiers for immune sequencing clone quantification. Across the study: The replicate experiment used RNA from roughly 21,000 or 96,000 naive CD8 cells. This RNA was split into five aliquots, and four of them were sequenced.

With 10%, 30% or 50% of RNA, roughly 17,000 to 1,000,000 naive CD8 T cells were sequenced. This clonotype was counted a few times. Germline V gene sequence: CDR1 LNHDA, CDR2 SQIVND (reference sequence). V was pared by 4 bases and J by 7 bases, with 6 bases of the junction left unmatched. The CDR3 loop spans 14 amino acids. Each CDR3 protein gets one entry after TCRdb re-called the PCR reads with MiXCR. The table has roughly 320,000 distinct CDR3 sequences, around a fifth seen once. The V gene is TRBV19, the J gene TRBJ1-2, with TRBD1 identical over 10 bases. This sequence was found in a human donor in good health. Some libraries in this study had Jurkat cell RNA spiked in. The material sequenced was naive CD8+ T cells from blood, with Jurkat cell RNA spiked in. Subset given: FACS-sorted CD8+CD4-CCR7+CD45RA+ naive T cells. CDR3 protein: CASSTTGGEFGYTF. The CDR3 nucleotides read TGTGCCAGTAGTACGACAGGGGGCGAATTTGGCTACACCTTC.